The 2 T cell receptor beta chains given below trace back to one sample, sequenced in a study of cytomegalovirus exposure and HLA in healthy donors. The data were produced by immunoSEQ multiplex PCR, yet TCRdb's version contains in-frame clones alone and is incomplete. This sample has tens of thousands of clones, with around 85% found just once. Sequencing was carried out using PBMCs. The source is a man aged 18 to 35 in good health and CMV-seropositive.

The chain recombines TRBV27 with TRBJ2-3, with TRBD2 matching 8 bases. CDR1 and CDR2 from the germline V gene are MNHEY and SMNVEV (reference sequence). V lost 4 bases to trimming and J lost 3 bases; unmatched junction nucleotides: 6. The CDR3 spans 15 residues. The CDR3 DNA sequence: TGTGCCAGCAGTTCAGAGTCTAGCGGGACAGATACGCAGTATTTT. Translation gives CASSSESSGTDTQYF.

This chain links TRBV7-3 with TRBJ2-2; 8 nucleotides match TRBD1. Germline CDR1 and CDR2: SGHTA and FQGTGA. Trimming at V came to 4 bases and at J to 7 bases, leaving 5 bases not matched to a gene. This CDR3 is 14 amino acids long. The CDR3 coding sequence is TGTGCCAGCAGCTCGACAGGGGCGATCGGGGAGCTGTTTTTT. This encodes CASSSTGAIGELFF.